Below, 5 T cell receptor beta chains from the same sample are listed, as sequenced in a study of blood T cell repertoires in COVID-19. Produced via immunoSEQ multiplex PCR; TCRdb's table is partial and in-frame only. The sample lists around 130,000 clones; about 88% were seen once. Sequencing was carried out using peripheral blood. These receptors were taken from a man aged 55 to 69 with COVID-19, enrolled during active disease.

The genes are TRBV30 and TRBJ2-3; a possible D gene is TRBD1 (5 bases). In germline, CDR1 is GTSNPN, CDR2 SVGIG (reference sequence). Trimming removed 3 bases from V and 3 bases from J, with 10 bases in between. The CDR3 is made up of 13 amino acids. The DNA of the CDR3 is TGTGCCTGGAGCTCAGGGCGGACAGATACGCAGTATTTT. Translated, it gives CAWSSGRTDTQYF.

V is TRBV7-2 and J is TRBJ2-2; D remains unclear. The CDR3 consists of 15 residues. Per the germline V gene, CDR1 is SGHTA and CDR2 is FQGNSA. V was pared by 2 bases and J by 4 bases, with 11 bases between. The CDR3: CASSLRTAGTGELFF. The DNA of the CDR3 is TGTGCCAGCAGCTTAAGAACTGCCGGCACCGGGGAGCTGTTTTTT.

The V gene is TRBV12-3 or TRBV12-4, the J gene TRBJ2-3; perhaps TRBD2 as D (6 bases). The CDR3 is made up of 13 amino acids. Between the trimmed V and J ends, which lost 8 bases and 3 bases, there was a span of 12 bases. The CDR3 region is CASHSGVTDTQYF. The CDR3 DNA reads TGTGCCAGCCACTCGGGAGTGACAGATACGCAGTATTTT.

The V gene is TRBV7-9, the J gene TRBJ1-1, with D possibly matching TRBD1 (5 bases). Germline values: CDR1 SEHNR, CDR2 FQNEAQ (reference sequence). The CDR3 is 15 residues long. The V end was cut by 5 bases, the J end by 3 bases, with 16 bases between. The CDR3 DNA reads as TGTGCCAGCAGCCCCCCCCAAGGGGAAGACACTGAAGCTTTCTTT. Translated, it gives CASSPPQGEDTEAFF.

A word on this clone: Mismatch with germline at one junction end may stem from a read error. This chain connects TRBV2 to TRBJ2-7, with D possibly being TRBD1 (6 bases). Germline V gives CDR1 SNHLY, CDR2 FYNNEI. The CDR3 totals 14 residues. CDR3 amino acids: CASNEDRSSYEQYF. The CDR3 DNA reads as TGTGCCAGCAATGAAGACAGGAGCTCCTACGAGCAGTACTTC.